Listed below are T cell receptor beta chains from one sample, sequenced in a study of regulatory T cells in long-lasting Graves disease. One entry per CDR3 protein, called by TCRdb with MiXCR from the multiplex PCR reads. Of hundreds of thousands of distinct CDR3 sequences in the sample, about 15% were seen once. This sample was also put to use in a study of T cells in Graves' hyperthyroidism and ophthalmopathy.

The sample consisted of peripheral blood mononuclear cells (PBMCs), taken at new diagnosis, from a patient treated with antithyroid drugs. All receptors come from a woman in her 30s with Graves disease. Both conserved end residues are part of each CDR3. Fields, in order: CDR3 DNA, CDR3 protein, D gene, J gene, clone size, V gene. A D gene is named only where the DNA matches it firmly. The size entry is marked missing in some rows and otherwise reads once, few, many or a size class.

CDR3nt: TGTGCCAGCAGCTCACGGACAGGGTATTCACCCCTCCACTTT
CDR3aa: CASSSRTGYSPLHF
d_gene: TRBD1
j_gene: TRBJ1-6
abundance: few
v_gene: TRBV14

CDR3nt: TGTGCCAGCAGTCTTGGTGTTTTTCAGTACTTC
CDR3aa: CASSLGVFQYF
d_gene: .
j_gene: TRBJ2-7
abundance: .
v_gene: TRBV6-2/TRBV6-3

CDR3nt: TGCGCCAGCAGCTTGGTCGGGAGCCGTGGGTACACCTTC
CDR3aa: CASSLVGSRGYTF
d_gene: .
j_gene: TRBJ1-2
abundance: many
v_gene: TRBV5-1

CDR3nt: TGTGCCAGTAGTATTCCGGGACAGGGGACCGGCACTGAAGCTTTCTTT
CDR3aa: CASSIPGQGTGTEAFF
d_gene: TRBD1
j_gene: TRBJ1-1
abundance: once
v_gene: TRBV19

CDR3nt: TGTGCCAGCAGTTTATCGACTAGCGGGAGCACAGATACGCAGTATTTT
CDR3aa: CASSLSTSGSTDTQYF
d_gene: TRBD2
j_gene: TRBJ2-3
abundance: many
v_gene: TRBV27

CDR3nt: TGCAGTGCTAGAGATCGGACGTGGGATAGTTCACCCCTCCACTTT
CDR3aa: CSARDRTWDSSPLHF
d_gene: .
j_gene: TRBJ1-6
abundance: .
v_gene: TRBV20-1

CDR3nt: TGCGCCAGCAGGGGAGGGGGGTCCGAGAACACTGAAGCTTTCTTT
CDR3aa: CASRGGGSENTEAFF
d_gene: .
j_gene: TRBJ1-1
abundance: .
v_gene: TRBV5-1

CDR3nt: TGTGCCTGGAGCTCAGGACTTTCCTACACCGGGGAGCTGTTTTTT
CDR3aa: CAWSSGLSYTGELFF
d_gene: .
j_gene: TRBJ2-2
abundance: .
v_gene: TRBV30

CDR3nt: TGTGCCAGCAGCGTATCGGGCACGAGACTTTCCTCCTACGAGCAGTACTTC
CDR3aa: CASSVSGTRLSSYEQYF
d_gene: .
j_gene: TRBJ2-7
abundance: .
v_gene: TRBV9

CDR3nt: TGTGCCAGCAAACCGGGATCGGGTAATTCACCCCTCCACTTT
CDR3aa: CASKPGSGNSPLHF
d_gene: .
j_gene: TRBJ1-6
abundance: .
v_gene: TRBV6-1

CDR3nt: TGTGCCAGCAGCTTAGTAGCCGGGGCGAACACCGGGGAGCTGTTTTTT
CDR3aa: CASSLVAGANTGELFF
d_gene: .
j_gene: TRBJ2-2
abundance: few
v_gene: TRBV11-3

CDR3nt: TGCAGTGTTAGACCCGACCGAGGGGACACTGAAGCTTTCTTT
CDR3aa: CSVRPDRGDTEAFF
d_gene: .
j_gene: TRBJ1-1
abundance: .
v_gene: TRBV20-1

CDR3nt: TGTGCCCCACGCATCGGGGCAACCTACGAGCAGTACTTC
CDR3aa: CAPRIGATYEQYF
d_gene: .
j_gene: TRBJ2-7
abundance: .
v_gene: TRBV9

CDR3nt: TGCGCCAGCAGCAAAGACACAATCGGTCAGCCCCAGCATTTT
CDR3aa: CASSKDTIGQPQHF
d_gene: .
j_gene: TRBJ1-5
abundance: .
v_gene: TRBV4-1

CDR3nt: TGTGCTAGTGGTTGCCAGGAGGGGAACACTGAAGCTTTCTTT
CDR3aa: CASGCQEGNTEAFF
d_gene: .
j_gene: TRBJ1-1
abundance: many
v_gene: TRBV12-5

CDR3nt: TGTGCCAGCAGTTACCCGACAGCTAATTCACCCCTCCACTTT
CDR3aa: CASSYPTANSPLHF
d_gene: .
j_gene: TRBJ1-6
abundance: .
v_gene: TRBV6-5

CDR3nt: TGTGCCAGCAGTTCCCACCCAAATCAGCCCCAGCATTTT
CDR3aa: CASSSHPNQPQHF
d_gene: .
j_gene: TRBJ1-5
abundance: many
v_gene: TRBV28

CDR3nt: TGTGCCAGCAGTTTATCCTCCCGTCTCGGCGAGCAGTACTTC
CDR3aa: CASSLSSRLGEQYF
d_gene: .
j_gene: TRBJ2-7
abundance: few
v_gene: TRBV27

CDR3nt: TGTGCCTGGAAAGCCGACAGCTTGGTCAAAAACATTCAGTACTTC
CDR3aa: CAWKADSLVKNIQYF
d_gene: .
j_gene: TRBJ2-4
abundance: few
v_gene: TRBV30

CDR3nt: TGCAGTGCTAGAGATTGGACAGGGTCAGACACCATATATTTT
CDR3aa: CSARDWTGSDTIYF
d_gene: TRBD1
j_gene: TRBJ1-3
abundance: .
v_gene: TRBV20-1

CDR3nt: TGTGCCAGCAGCTTGAGGTATAATACGCAGTATTTT
CDR3aa: CASSLRYNTQYF
d_gene: .
j_gene: TRBJ2-3
abundance: many
v_gene: TRBV13

CDR3nt: TGTGCCAGCAGCCAAGCGGCTCGTTTCGCAGATACGCAGTATTTT
CDR3aa: CASSQAARFADTQYF
d_gene: .
j_gene: TRBJ2-3
abundance: .
v_gene: TRBV14

CDR3nt: TGCAGTGCTAGAGAAAGCGAGCGAGCAGCAGATACGCAGTATTTT
CDR3aa: CSARESERAADTQYF
d_gene: .
j_gene: TRBJ2-3
abundance: many
v_gene: TRBV20-1

CDR3nt: TGTGCCAGCAGCCATTCCGGGACGGAAACCTACGAGCAGTACTTC
CDR3aa: CASSHSGTETYEQYF
d_gene: .
j_gene: TRBJ2-7
abundance: few
v_gene: TRBV3-1

CDR3nt: TGTGCCACCCGGGACCGCAGGCTCCTAGAGCAGTACTTC
CDR3aa: CATRDRRLLEQYF
d_gene: .
j_gene: TRBJ2-7
abundance: few
v_gene: TRBV18

CDR3nt: TGTGCCAGCAGAGTTAACAGGGGTATCTACGAGCAGTACTTC
CDR3aa: CASRVNRGIYEQYF
d_gene: TRBD1
j_gene: TRBJ2-7
abundance: many
v_gene: TRBV6-2/TRBV6-3

CDR3nt: TGTGCCAGCAGCTACGGGGACAACGGAAACACCATATATTTT
CDR3aa: CASSYGDNGNTIYF
d_gene: .
j_gene: TRBJ1-3
abundance: .
v_gene: TRBV7-8

CDR3nt: TGTGCCAGCAGTTCGAAAGACTACAATGAGCAGTTCTTC
CDR3aa: CASSSKDYNEQFF
d_gene: .
j_gene: TRBJ2-1
abundance: .
v_gene: TRBV6-2/TRBV6-3

CDR3nt: TGCGCCAGCAGCGTCTGGGGGGAGCGTACCGGGGAGCTGTTTTTT
CDR3aa: CASSVWGERTGELFF
d_gene: .
j_gene: TRBJ2-2
abundance: .
v_gene: TRBV5-1

CDR3nt: TGTGCCTGGAGCGAGGTTCGGGACAGCACAGATACGCAGTATTTT
CDR3aa: CAWSEVRDSTDTQYF
d_gene: .
j_gene: TRBJ2-3
abundance: .
v_gene: TRBV30

CDR3nt: TGTGCCAGCAGTTCGGATGGGACAGGGGGCTACGGAAACACCATATATTTT
CDR3aa: CASSSDGTGGYGNTIYF
d_gene: TRBD1
j_gene: TRBJ1-3
abundance: few
v_gene: TRBV7-2

CDR3nt: TGCAGTGCCCGGACTAGCGGGGTCAATGAGCAGTTCTTC
CDR3aa: CSARTSGVNEQFF
d_gene: TRBD2
j_gene: TRBJ2-1
abundance: few
v_gene: TRBV20-1

CDR3nt: TGTGCCAGCAGCTTAGCTGTACTGAGGGATCGTAACAATGAGCAGTTCTTC
CDR3aa: CASSLAVLRDRNNEQFF
d_gene: .
j_gene: TRBJ2-1
abundance: few
v_gene: TRBV7-9

CDR3nt: TGTGCCAGCCAAACGGGCCCCTCCTACGAGCAGTACTTC
CDR3aa: CASQTGPSYEQYF
d_gene: .
j_gene: TRBJ2-7
abundance: few
v_gene: TRBV27

CDR3nt: TGTGCCAGCAGTTTGGAGGGAGGGGCCACAGATACGCAGTATTTT
CDR3aa: CASSLEGGATDTQYF
d_gene: TRBD2
j_gene: TRBJ2-3
abundance: many
v_gene: TRBV28

CDR3nt: TGTGCCTGGATGGCGAACACTGAAGCTTTCTTT
CDR3aa: CAWMANTEAFF
d_gene: .
j_gene: TRBJ1-1
abundance: few
v_gene: TRBV30

CDR3nt: TGTGCCAGACGCCGGGGCTGGGACAATGAGCAGTTCTTC
CDR3aa: CARRRGWDNEQFF
d_gene: .
j_gene: TRBJ2-1
abundance: many
v_gene: TRBV30

CDR3nt: TGTGCCAGCAGGCCCTACTACTTCAATGAGCAGTTCTTC
CDR3aa: CASRPYYFNEQFF
d_gene: .
j_gene: TRBJ2-1
abundance: few
v_gene: TRBV27

CDR3nt: TGTGCCAGTAGTGCGAGGCGGGAGTATATAGATACGCAGTATTTT
CDR3aa: CASSARREYIDTQYF
d_gene: TRBD2
j_gene: TRBJ2-3
abundance: once
v_gene: TRBV19

CDR3nt: TGTGCCAGCAGTGGCGGACAGTCCTACAATGAAAAACTGTTTTTT
CDR3aa: CASSGGQSYNEKLFF
d_gene: .
j_gene: TRBJ1-4
abundance: few
v_gene: TRBV6-1

CDR3nt: TGTGCCAGCAGGGGGGGGACAGGGAGCGACACTGAAGCTTTCTTT
CDR3aa: CASRGGTGSDTEAFF
d_gene: TRBD1
j_gene: TRBJ1-1
abundance: many
v_gene: TRBV2

CDR3nt: TGTGCCAGCAGCTCCCCCACGGTTGGGCCCCGCACAGATACGCAGTATTTT
CDR3aa: CASSSPTVGPRTDTQYF
d_gene: .
j_gene: TRBJ2-3
abundance: .
v_gene: TRBV11-2

CDR3nt: TGTGCCAGCAGCTTATTACAGGCCTACGAGCAGTACTTC
CDR3aa: CASSLLQAYEQYF
d_gene: .
j_gene: TRBJ2-7
abundance: many
v_gene: TRBV11-2

CDR3nt: TGTGCCAGCAGCACCGGACAGGGTGAAAACATTCAGTACTTC
CDR3aa: CASSTGQGENIQYF
d_gene: TRBD1
j_gene: TRBJ2-4
abundance: .
v_gene: TRBV6-1

CDR3nt: TGCAGTGCTAGCACTGAGGGGCGCGGATACGAGCAGTACTTC
CDR3aa: CSASTEGRGYEQYF
d_gene: .
j_gene: TRBJ2-7
abundance: few
v_gene: TRBV20-1

CDR3nt: TGTGCCAGCAGTAACGTTCTTGGGAGGGGGGGCGGTGAAAAACTGTTTTTT
CDR3aa: CASSNVLGRGGGEKLFF
d_gene: .
j_gene: TRBJ1-4
abundance: .
v_gene: TRBV28

CDR3nt: TGTGCCAGCATTTCTACAGGGAGCTCCTATAATTCACCCCTCCACTTT
CDR3aa: CASISTGSSYNSPLHF
d_gene: .
j_gene: TRBJ1-6
abundance: many
v_gene: TRBV28

CDR3nt: TGTGCCAGCAGTTCGGGGCCTTCTGGGGCCAACGTCCTGACTTTC
CDR3aa: CASSSGPSGANVLTF
d_gene: .
j_gene: TRBJ2-6
abundance: many
v_gene: TRBV6-9

CDR3nt: TGTGCCAGCAGCCAGGGCGCAGGGAAAGAAGCTTTCTTT
CDR3aa: CASSQGAGKEAFF
d_gene: .
j_gene: TRBJ1-1
abundance: few
v_gene: TRBV7-9

CDR3nt: TGTGCCACCAGTGATGGATATCAGCCCCAGCATTTT
CDR3aa: CATSDGYQPQHF
d_gene: .
j_gene: TRBJ1-5
abundance: .
v_gene: TRBV24-1

CDR3nt: TGTGCCAGCAGTTACTCATCAGGGTCTGGGGCCAACGTCCTGACTTTC
CDR3aa: CASSYSSGSGANVLTF
d_gene: .
j_gene: TRBJ2-6
abundance: .
v_gene: TRBV6-5

CDR3nt: TGTGCCAGCAGCTTAGCGGTGCGCTCACCCCTCCACTTT
CDR3aa: CASSLAVRSPLHF
d_gene: .
j_gene: TRBJ1-6
abundance: .
v_gene: TRBV7-9